The rows below give T cell receptor beta chains drawn from one sample of a study of memory CD4+ T cells and cytomegalovirus serostatus. Assay used: immunoSEQ multiplex PCR; TCRdb lists only in-frame clones, some missing. Among approximately 61,000 clones listed, around 80% were seen once. Sequences were obtained from memory CD4+ T cells from blood. Receptors were obtained from an adult in good health and CMV-seronegative. Some clones in this sample may be carry-over from other donors' samples. The CDR3 runs from the conserved cysteine through the conserved F or W. Each record gives: D gene, V gene, clone size, J gene, CDR3 DNA, CDR3 protein. A D gene is named only where the DNA matches it firmly. Clone sizes are given selectively: once, few, many, or a class where the clone is expanded.

d_call: -
v_call: TRBV27
clone_size: -
j_call: TRBJ2-7
cdr3_nt: TGTGCCAGCATAGGAGCGTACAACTTC
cdr3_aa: CASIGAYNF

d_call: TRBD1
v_call: TRBV14
clone_size: -
j_call: TRBJ1-1
cdr3_nt: TGTGCCAGCAGCCCTCTTACAGGGGGCCAAGCTTTCTTT
cdr3_aa: CASSPLTGGQAFF

d_call: -
v_call: TRBV19
clone_size: -
j_call: TRBJ2-7
cdr3_nt: TGTGCCAGTAGTATCCGTGACAGCTCCTACGAGCAGTACTTC
cdr3_aa: CASSIRDSSYEQYF

d_call: -
v_call: TRBV6-6
clone_size: -
j_call: TRBJ2-2
cdr3_nt: TGTGCCAGCAGTCCGACCGGGGAGCTGTTTTTT
cdr3_aa: CASSPTGELFF

d_call: TRBD2
v_call: TRBV4-1
clone_size: -
j_call: TRBJ2-1
cdr3_nt: TGCGCCAGCAGCCCAATTCTTACTAGCGGGAGGCGTAGTGAGCAGTTCTTC
cdr3_aa: CASSPILTSGRRSEQFF

d_call: TRBD1
v_call: TRBV5-5
clone_size: -
j_call: TRBJ1-2
cdr3_nt: TGTGCCAGCAGCTTGTCCACAGGGGACTATGGCTACACCTTC
cdr3_aa: CASSLSTGDYGYTF

d_call: TRBD1
v_call: TRBV5-4
clone_size: few
j_call: TRBJ2-1
cdr3_nt: TGTGCCAGCAGCCCCCGGGACAGCTTACGGTACAATGAGCAGTTCTTC
cdr3_aa: CASSPRDSLRYNEQFF

d_call: -
v_call: TRBV11-2
clone_size: once
j_call: TRBJ2-1
cdr3_nt: TGTGCCAGCGCTGGGCGGCGGGACAGTGAGCAGTTCTTC
cdr3_aa: CASAGRRDSEQFF

d_call: -
v_call: TRBV11-3
clone_size: -
j_call: TRBJ2-2
cdr3_nt: TGTGCCAGCAGCTTATCCCAAGGGGGGACTGCCCGGGGCGGGGAGCTGTTTTTT
cdr3_aa: CASSLSQGGTARGGELFF

d_call: TRBD2
v_call: TRBV28
clone_size: -
j_call: TRBJ2-7
cdr3_nt: TGTGCCAGCAGGCGGACTAGCGGGAGCTCCTACGAGCAGTACTTC
cdr3_aa: CASRRTSGSSYEQYF

d_call: TRBD2
v_call: TRBV7-2
clone_size: few
j_call: TRBJ2-3
cdr3_nt: TGTGCCAGCAGAAAAGTAGCGGGGGGCACAGATACGCAGTATTTT
cdr3_aa: CASRKVAGGTDTQYF

d_call: TRBD1
v_call: TRBV2
clone_size: -
j_call: TRBJ2-1
cdr3_nt: TGTGCCAGCGGCGGGACAGGGGGGGACCTAGAGCAGTTCTTC
cdr3_aa: CASGGTGGDLEQFF

d_call: -
v_call: TRBV4-1
clone_size: few
j_call: TRBJ1-3
cdr3_nt: TGCGCCAGCAGCCAAGAAGGGGCGCTCGGACTCTCTGGAAACACCATATATTTT
cdr3_aa: CASSQEGALGLSGNTIYF

d_call: -
v_call: TRBV7-2
clone_size: -
j_call: TRBJ2-7
cdr3_nt: TGTGCCAGCAGCCCCCGGGCGGGCCTGAGCTCCTACGAGCAGTACTTC
cdr3_aa: CASSPRAGLSSYEQYF

d_call: -
v_call: TRBV28
clone_size: -
j_call: TRBJ2-7
cdr3_nt: TGTGCCAGCTGTGATTTGATAGGGGTTAATTACGAGCAGTACTTC
cdr3_aa: CASCDLIGVNYEQYF

d_call: -
v_call: TRBV10-3
clone_size: -
j_call: TRBJ2-2
cdr3_nt: TGTGCCATCAGTGAGACCAGGGACACCGGGGAGCTGTTTTTT
cdr3_aa: CAISETRDTGELFF

d_call: -
v_call: TRBV11-3
clone_size: -
j_call: TRBJ2-7
cdr3_nt: TGTGCCAGCAGCCCAACCGGGACATCCGCCGAGCAGTACTTC
cdr3_aa: CASSPTGTSAEQYF

d_call: -
v_call: TRBV14
clone_size: -
j_call: TRBJ2-7
cdr3_nt: TGTGCCAGCAGCCAAGATTGGGGGAGGTACGAGCAGTACTTC
cdr3_aa: CASSQDWGRYEQYF

d_call: -
v_call: TRBV18
clone_size: -
j_call: TRBJ2-3
cdr3_nt: TGTGCCAGCTCGCGGACCTACACAGATACGCAGTATTTT
cdr3_aa: CASSRTYTDTQYF

d_call: -
v_call: TRBV9
clone_size: -
j_call: TRBJ2-7
cdr3_nt: TGTGCCAGCAGCGTAGGGGGCAGTAACTACGAGCAGTACTTC
cdr3_aa: CASSVGGSNYEQYF

d_call: TRBD1
v_call: TRBV5-1
clone_size: -
j_call: TRBJ1-3
cdr3_nt: TGCGCCAGCAGCATGGGGACAGGTCTCTTATCTGGAAACACCATATATTTT
cdr3_aa: CASSMGTGLLSGNTIYF

d_call: TRBD1
v_call: TRBV5-5
clone_size: -
j_call: TRBJ1-5
cdr3_nt: TGTGCCAGCAGCTCACAGGGGGCGCGGGATCAGCCCCAGCATTTT
cdr3_aa: CASSSQGARDQPQHF

d_call: -
v_call: TRBV28
clone_size: -
j_call: TRBJ2-7
cdr3_nt: TGTGCCAGCAGCCGGAGTCACACAAACCTCTACGAGCAGTACTTC
cdr3_aa: CASSRSHTNLYEQYF

d_call: -
v_call: TRBV9
clone_size: -
j_call: TRBJ1-2
cdr3_nt: TGTGCCAGCAGCGTAGTTGCCGGGGAGGGCTACACCTTC
cdr3_aa: CASSVVAGEGYTF

d_call: TRBD1
v_call: TRBV11-2
clone_size: -
j_call: TRBJ1-1
cdr3_nt: TGTGCCAGCAGCTTAATGGTGGGACAGGGCAGCACTGAAGCTTTCTTT
cdr3_aa: CASSLMVGQGSTEAFF

d_call: -
v_call: TRBV28
clone_size: -
j_call: TRBJ1-2
cdr3_nt: TGTGCCAGCAAACAGGGTGGCGGCTACACCTTC
cdr3_aa: CASKQGGGYTF

d_call: -
v_call: TRBV9
clone_size: -
j_call: TRBJ2-1
cdr3_nt: TGTGCCAGCAGCGCGCCTCTCGCGGGATATTACAATGAGCAGTTCTTC
cdr3_aa: CASSAPLAGYYNEQFF

d_call: -
v_call: TRBV5-6
clone_size: -
j_call: TRBJ2-5
cdr3_nt: TGTGCCAGCAGCCGGTCCCGCTTTCAGGCGGAGACCCAGTACTTC
cdr3_aa: CASSRSRFQAETQYF

d_call: -
v_call: TRBV2
clone_size: -
j_call: TRBJ1-5
cdr3_nt: TGTGCCAGCAGTGGGGGGGTTGGTCAGCCCCAGCATTTT
cdr3_aa: CASSGGVGQPQHF